This T cell receptor beta chain derives from a study of T cells in women clearing cervical HPV infection. Deletions cut 7 bases from V and 2 bases from J, with 11 bases between. Germline CDR1 and CDR2: ENHRY and SYGVKD. The CDR3 extends over 13 amino acids. Details on this clone: The read finishes 3 residues shy of the CDR3 end, and the germline J gene is used to complete it.

Clones were read by immunoSEQ multiplex PCR, and TCRdb kept only the in-frame ones, dropping some. This sample contains about 40,000 clones. Sequencing used blood buffy coat. The J gene is TRBJ1-1, the V gene TRBV10-3; maybe TRBD1 (5 bases). This TCR came from a woman aged 18 to 75 with a cervical HPV16 infection that either progressed to CIN3+ or cleared (not recorded which). The CDR3 here is CAINAGGNTEAFF. The sequenced CDR3 bases are TGTGCCATCAACGCGGGGGGTAACACTGAA.